Below are 12 T cell receptor beta chains sequenced from a single sample in a study of cytomegalovirus exposure and HLA in healthy donors. Primers included in the PCR were 60 Vbeta and 13 Jbeta primers. The assay was immunoSEQ multiplex PCR, and TCRdb's table has in-frame clones only and misses some. This sample has 250,000 to 350,000 clones; 86% occur once, and the top ten carry around 4%. The sample consisted of PBMCs. The receptors originated from a middle-aged man in good health and CMV-seropositive.

The CDR3 reads CASSRDRARNEKLFF. The CDR3 DNA reads TGTGCCAGCAGCCGAGACAGGGCGCGAAATGAAAAACTGTTTTTT. This sequence joins TRBV14 and TRBJ1-4; 7 bases match TRBD1. Looked up from germline, CDR1 is SGHDN and CDR2 is FVKESK. This CDR3 spans 15 amino acids. Unmatched junction bases numbered 7, after V lost 4 bases and J lost 5 bases.

The rearrangement links TRBV9 to TRBJ2-7; maybe TRBD2 (5 bases). Trimming shortened V by 0 bases and J by 1 base, and 8 bases separated the two germline ends. CDR3 size: 14 residues. Germline V gene lookup returns CDR1 SGDLS and CDR2 YYNGEE. CDR3 region: CASSVVSGSYEQYF. As DNA, the CDR3 is TGTGCCAGCAGCGTAGTGAGCGGATCCTACGAGCAGTACTTC.

The gene calls are TRBV27 and TRBJ2-5, with D perhaps TRBD1 (6 bases). The J call is uncertain, as TRBJ2-7 better fits the DNA end. This CDR3 is 13 amino acids long. Germline assignment: CDR1 MNHEY and CDR2 SMNVEV (reference sequence). The CDR3 region has the DNA TGTGCCAGCAGGAGCCAGGGACACTACGAGCAGTACTTC. Amino acids: CASRSQGHYEQYF.

The chain joins TRBV12-1 to TRBJ1-1. TRBV12-1 is termed a pseudogene. The CDR3 is 11 amino acids. The CDR3 is CAEGGNTEAFF. The CDR3 coding sequence is TGTGCGGAGGGCGGGAACACTGAAGCTTTCTTT.

The chain employs TRBV19 and TRBJ2-7; D gene uncertain. V lost 5 bases and J 1 base, leaving 12 bases between the germline ends. Germline V lookup: CDR1 LNHDA, CDR2 SQIVND (reference sequence). There are 14 residues in the CDR3. CDR3 DNA: TGTGCCAGTAGTCTGGCAGGCCTTTCCTACGAGCAGTACTTC. It is translated as CASSLAGLSYEQYF. Variable domain in full (rest from reference TRBV19 and TRBJ2-7): DGGITQSPKYLFRKEGQNVTLSCEQNLNHDAMYWYRQDPGQGLRLIYYSQIVNDFQKGDIAEGYSVSREKKESFPLTVTSAQKNPTAFYLCASSLAGLSYEQYFGPGTRLTVT.

The chain links TRBV2 to TRBJ1-2; TRBD1 agrees at 9 bases. From germline, CDR1 is SNHLY and CDR2 FYNNEI. Unmatched junction bases numbered 8, after V lost 1 base and J lost 8 bases. CDR3 length: 15 residues. CDR3 sequence: CASSEDRGQPGGYTF. CDR3 sequence (DNA): TGTGCCAGCAGTGAAGACAGGGGGCAGCCAGGGGGCTACACCTTC. Filled out from reference TRBV2 and TRBJ1-2, the complete variable domain reads EPEVTQTPSHQVTQMGQEVILRCVPISNHLYFYWYRQILGQKVEFLVSFYNNEISEKSEIFDDQFSVERPDGSNFTLKIRSTKLEDSAMYFCASSEDRGQPGGYTFGSGTRLTVV.

The chain joins TRBV7-3 to TRBJ2-1, with 10 positions matching TRBD1. Germline lookup yields CDR1 SGHTA and CDR2 FQGTGA. This CDR3 has 15 residues. After removal of 5 bases from V and 7 bases from J, the junction contained 8 bases not matched to a gene. CDR3 loop: CASSPNPGQGNEQFF. The CDR3 bases are TGTGCCAGCAGCCCGAATCCGGGACAGGGGAATGAGCAGTTCTTC.

The V call is TRBV11-2, the J call TRBJ2-7; 7 bases match TRBD2. The CDR3 is 14 residues long. The J segment lost 1 base and the V segment lost 3 bases, leaving 3 bases of the junction unmatched. Germline-derived CDR1 and CDR2 are SGHAT and FQNNGV. The CDR3: CASSFEGGSYEQYF. The CDR3 region has the DNA TGTGCCAGCAGCTTTGAGGGAGGGTCCTACGAGCAGTACTTC.

The chain links TRBV7-2 to TRBJ2-7, with 11 positions matching TRBD1. V gave up 4 bases and J gave up 3 bases; unmatched junction bases: 8. This CDR3 spans 16 amino acids. Germline lookup yields CDR1 SGHTA and CDR2 FQGNSA. CDR3: CASSSRGGQGGYEQYF. The CDR3 DNA reads TGTGCCAGCAGCTCTAGGGGGGGACAGGGGGGCTACGAGCAGTACTTC.

The J gene is TRBJ1-4, the V gene TRBV6-6; tentative D call: TRBD1 (5 bases). There are 14 residues in the CDR3. Per the germline V gene, CDR1 is MNHNY and CDR2 is SVGAGI (reference sequence). V was pared by 2 bases and J by 6 bases, with 10 bases between. The CDR3 nucleotides read TGTGCCAGCAGTTACCCGCGGGGGGATGAAAAACTGTTTTTT. It yields the protein CASSYPRGDEKLFF.

V and J are TRBV4-1 and TRBJ2-2, with D uncertain. The CDR3 sequence is 12 residues long. V was trimmed by 1 base and J by 9 bases, leaving 6 bases between them. The V gene's germline CDR1 is MGHRA and CDR2 YSYEKL. The CDR3 DNA reads as TGCGCCAGCAGCCAAGGAGATTGGGAGCTGTTTTTT. As protein: CASSQGDWELFF.

The genes are TRBV14 and TRBJ1-2; 9 bases agree with TRBD1. CDR3 size: 16 residues. Germline CDR1 reads SGHDN; CDR2 reads FVKESK. The J segment lost 2 bases and the V segment lost 0 bases, leaving 4 bases of the junction unmatched. The CDR3 is CASSQDWGQGNYGYTF. The DNA for the CDR3 is TGTGCCAGCAGCCAAGATTGGGGACAGGGCAACTATGGCTACACCTTC. Combining the CDR3 with reference TRBV14 and TRBJ1-2 gives the whole variable domain EAGVTQFPSHSVIEKGQTVTLRCDPISGHDNLYWYRRVMGKEIKFLLHFVKESKQDESGMPNNRFLAERTGGTYSTLKVQPAELEDSGVYFCASSQDWGQGNYGYTFGSGTRLTVV.